The sequence of this TCR beta chain was determined in a study of radiotherapy plus CTLA-4 blockade in lung cancer. For the study at large: Patients showed objective responses in under 20% of cases and disease control in roughly 31%.

The length of the CDR3 is 13 residues. Germline CDR1 SEHNR, CDR2 FQNEAQ (reference sequence). The V gene lost 4 bases and the J gene lost 7 bases, with 13 bases spanning the gap. Clones were sequenced by immunoSEQ multiplex PCR, and TCRdb holds only the in-frame ones, with some missing. This table has 45,000 or so clones, roughly 76% appearing once. Specimen: peripheral blood, collected from a patient treated with radiotherapy plus ipilimumab. This TCR came from a human donor with non-small cell lung cancer who had stable disease on radiotherapy plus ipilimumab. V gene TRBV7-9 combines with J gene TRBJ1-2; maybe TRBD1 (6 bases). The CDR3 here is CASSYVQGGGYTF. CDR3 in DNA: TGTGCCAGCAGCTACGTACAGGGAGGTGGCTACACCTTC.